Below, 7 T cell receptor beta chains from the same sample are listed, as sequenced in a study of blood T cell repertoires in COVID-19. This table comes from immunoSEQ multiplex PCR, and its TCRdb copy is limited to in-frame clones, with some not included. The sample contains roughly 62,000 clones, more than 60% of which appear only once. The sample consisted of peripheral blood. The receptor source for this set is a woman over 75 with active or convalescent COVID-19.

Only one count was recorded for this clone. This sequence joins TRBV5-1 and TRBJ1-4; D is unclear. The V end was cut by 4 bases, the J end by 5 bases, with 6 bases between. CDR1 and CDR2 (germline): SGHRS, YFSETQ. CDR3 size: 12 residues. The CDR3 DNA sequence: TGCGCCAGCAGCCTACCAAATGAAAAACTGTTTTTT. It specifies CASSLPNEKLFF. Combining the CDR3 with reference TRBV5-1 and TRBJ1-4 gives the whole variable domain KAGVTQTPRYLIKTRGQQVTLSCSPISGHRSVSWYQQTPGQGLQFLFEYFSETQRNKGNFPGRFSGRQFSNSRSEMNVSTLELGDSALYLCASSLPNEKLFFGSGTQLSVL.

This chain links TRBV6-6 with TRBJ2-7; the D is unclear. Germline CDR1 is MNHNY and CDR2 is SVGAGI (reference sequence). The CDR3 consists of 15 residues. V dropped 2 bases and J dropped 5 bases, with 16 bases sitting between them. The CDR3 region has the DNA TGTGCCAGCAGTTACCCGGGTCTAGGTGTCGACGAGCAGTACTTC. Its protein product is CASSYPGLGVDEQYF.

This clone was counted at least ten times. Other DNA variants within this sample encode the same CDR3. V usage is TRBV9 and J usage is TRBJ1-6; 7 bases map to TRBD1. The CDR3 has 15 residues. V trimming: 4 bases; J trimming: 3 bases; junction bases outside the gene matches: 4. Germline loops: CDR1 SGDLS, CDR2 YYNGEE. The CDR3 DNA follows: TGTGCCAGCAGCACTGGGGACAGCTATAATTCACCCCTCCACTTT. It translates to CASSTGDSYNSPLHF.

This sequence joins TRBV4-1 and TRBJ1-2; D remains unclear. The CDR3 sequence is 14 residues long. Trimming shortened V by 4 bases and J by 3 bases, and 12 bases separated the two germline ends. Germline V gene lookup returns CDR1 MGHRA and CDR2 YSYEKL. The CDR3 nucleotides read TGCGCCAGCAGCCCGGATCTGAGGGACTATGGCTACACCTTC. As protein: CASSPDLRDYGYTF.

The V and J genes are TRBV27 and TRBJ2-1, with D possibly TRBD2 on 7 matching bases. Between the trimmed V and J ends, which lost 6 bases and 0 bases, there was a span of 12 bases. CDR3 length: 15 amino acids. CDR1 MNHEY and CDR2 SMNVEV come from the germline V gene (reference sequence). For the CDR3, the DNA is TGTGCCAGCAGAGAGGGGGGGCCCTCCTACAATGAGCAGTTCTTC. Translated: CASREGGPSYNEQFF.

The chain recombines TRBV5-4 with TRBJ2-3, with 13 bases fitting TRBD2. This CDR3 spans 16 amino acids. Germline values: CDR1 SGHNT, CDR2 YYREEE (reference sequence). Germline trimming cut 4 bases from V and 3 bases from J; bases unmatched to any gene: 5. The CDR3: CASSTGLAGKTDTQYF. In DNA form, the CDR3 reads TGTGCCAGCAGCACGGGACTAGCGGGGAAGACAGATACGCAGTATTTT.

This chain's CDR3 is CASSGRGQWTEAFF. The CDR3 nucleotides read TGTGCCAGCAGTGGCAGGGGGCAATGGACTGAAGCTTTCTTT. This chain connects TRBV27 to TRBJ1-1; 8 nucleotides line up with TRBD1. V dropped 5 bases and J dropped 5; count of bases not matched to a gene: 7. The CDR3 runs to 14 residues. Germline CDR1 and CDR2: MNHEY and SMNVEV (reference sequence).